The next 21 T cell receptor beta chains were all read from a single sample in a study of chronic HIV infection and antiretroviral therapy. TCRdb reprocessed the 5' RACE reads with MiXCR, giving one entry per CDR3 protein. The sample contains about 38,000 distinct CDR3 sequences, more than 8% of which appear only once. Sequencing was done on a sample of peripheral blood. These receptors were collected from an adult who had HIV and had not received antiretroviral therapy, or was an uninfected healthy control (not recorded which).

This clonotype was detected a few times. The chain carries TRBV27 and TRBJ2-1, with unresolved D. CDR3 length: 15 residues. Germline-derived CDR1 and CDR2 are MNHEY and SMNVEV (reference sequence). V lost 0 bases and J lost 4, with 10 bases in between. This CDR3 reads CASSLSVPSYNEQFF. Written as DNA, the CDR3 is TGTGCCAGCAGTTTATCAGTCCCGTCTTACAATGAGCAGTTCTTC.

This sequence joins TRBV20-1 and TRBJ2-2; D is uncertain. Germline V lookup: CDR1 DFQATT, CDR2 SNEGSKA (reference sequence). The CDR3 is 12 residues long. The V gene lost 3 bases and the J gene lost 7 bases, with 9 bases spanning the gap. CDR3: CSAREGRGELFF. The CDR3 nucleotides read TGCAGTGCTAGGGAAGGTCGCGGGGAGCTGTTTTTT.

The sample holds many counts of this clonotype. The rearrangement joins TRBV4-3 to TRBJ2-1; 10 bases agree with TRBD1. Germline lookup yields CDR1 LGHNA and CDR2 YSLEER. The V and J ends lost 1 base and 3 bases, in that order; junction bases with no gene match: 0. The CDR3 runs 15 residues. In DNA, the CDR3 is TGCGCCAGCAGCCAAGGGACAGGGGGCTACAATGAGCAGTTCTTC. Translation: CASSQGTGGYNEQFF.

This clonotype appeared a few times. The V gene is TRBV10-1, the J gene TRBJ2-3; TRBD2 might be the D (5 bases). The CDR3 runs 17 residues. The germline V gene has CDR1 WNHNN and CDR2 SYGVQD (reference sequence). Between the trimmed V and J ends, which lost 0 bases and 6 bases, there was a span of 19 bases. The CDR3 bases are TGCGCCAGCAGTGAGTCCCGGGGTTCGGGAAGAAGGGATACGCAGTATTTT. Amino acid sequence: CASSESRGSGRRDTQYF.

The table lists this clonotype with many counts. The chain joins TRBV6-2 or TRBV6-3 to TRBJ2-1; D unclear. With 6 bases removed from V and 4 bases from J, the gap between germline ends came to 13 bases. The germline gives CDR1 MNHEY, CDR2 SVGEGT. This CDR3 has 14 amino acids. The chain's CDR3 is CASSRRQEYNEQFF. The DNA of the CDR3 is TGTGCCAGCAGCCGGCGGCAGGAATACAATGAGCAGTTCTTC.

The V gene is TRBV20-1, the J gene TRBJ1-4; D gene unclear. From germline, CDR1 is DFQATT and CDR2 SNEGSKA (reference sequence). The CDR3 spans 14 residues. V gave up 6 bases and J gave up 3 bases, with 14 bases separating them. The chain's CDR3 is CSAHFLGSNEKLFF. In DNA form, the CDR3 reads TGCAGTGCCCACTTTCTAGGCTCTAATGAAAAACTGTTTTTT.

Concerning this clonotype itself: Because the CDR3's place on the DNA is in doubt, the DNA is left out and the CDR3 is given as listed by TCRdb. The chain has TRBV29-1 and TRBJ1-2; the table's D call, TRBD1, has no DNA check behind it. The germline gives CDR1 SQVTM, CDR2 ANQGSEA. Both ends counted, the CDR3 spans 14 residues. The CDR3 spells CSVDNRVLAQGYTF.

The sample holds many counts of this clonotype. The chain couples TRBV20-1 to TRBJ1-5, with a possible D match to TRBD1 (5 bases). Germline assignment: CDR1 DFQATT and CDR2 SNEGSKA (reference sequence). V lost 6 bases and J lost 3, with 18 bases in between. The CDR3 consists of 15 residues. This CDR3 is CSAPEAPGINQPQHF. The DNA of the CDR3 is TGCAGTGCGCCTGAGGCCCCAGGGATCAATCAGCCCCAGCATTTT.

This clonotype was seen repeatedly, ten times or more. The chain recombines TRBV10-3 with TRBJ2-7, with 11 bases lining up with TRBD1. V was pared by 8 bases and J by 1 base, with 4 bases of the junction left unmatched. CDR1 is ENHRY and CDR2 is SYGVKD in the germline V gene. The CDR3 extends over 14 amino acids. Here the CDR3 reads CAIGDRGDSYEQYF. CDR3 in DNA: TGTGCCATCGGGGACAGGGGGGATTCCTACGAGCAGTACTTC.

This clonotype was observed a handful of times. The rearrangement uses TRBV28 and TRBJ2-1; D unclear. Germline assignment: CDR1 MDHEN and CDR2 SYDVKM. The CDR3 has 15 residues. V dropped 6 bases and J dropped 4 bases, with 16 bases sitting between them. The CDR3 nucleotides read TGTGCCAGCAGCCCTACCCAGACTGGGTACAATGAGCAGTTCTTC. It yields the protein CASSPTQTGYNEQFF.

In this sample, this clonotype turned up a few times. The V gene is TRBV28, the J gene TRBJ2-7, with D tentatively TRBD2 (6 bases). The length of the CDR3 is 15 residues. Germline V lookup: CDR1 MDHEN, CDR2 SYDVKM. Deletions cut 3 bases from V and 4 bases from J, with 16 bases between. CDR3 loop: CASSFHGSVVYEQYF. The CDR3 DNA follows: TGTGCCAGCAGTTTTCACGGGAGCGTAGTGTACGAGCAGTACTTC.

This clonotype has ten or more counts. The chain joins TRBV10-2 to TRBJ1-1; maybe TRBD1 (5 bases). CDR1 and CDR2 from the germline V gene are WSHSY and SAAADI. The CDR3 contains 16 residues. Trimming shortened V by 3 bases and J by 4 bases, and 18 bases separated the two germline ends. Written as DNA, the CDR3 is TGCGCCAGCAGTGACCCCAGTGAGACCGGGGGCACTGAAGCTTTCTTT. This encodes CASSDPSETGGTEAFF.

There are many counts of this clonotype. The chain combines TRBV9 with TRBJ1-1, with D perhaps TRBD1 (6 bases). The CDR3 consists of 13 residues. Germline V gene lookup returns CDR1 SGDLS and CDR2 YYNGEE. V was pared by 4 bases and J by 3 bases, with 10 bases between. The CDR3 is CASSPPGDTEAFF. Here the CDR3 DNA reads TGTGCCAGCAGCCCCCCAGGGGACACTGAAGCTTTCTTT.

This chain links TRBV29-1 with TRBJ1-1; 7 nucleotides match TRBD1. Germline V gives CDR1 SQVTM, CDR2 ANQGSEA. The CDR3 spans 14 residues. The V gene end was trimmed by 4 bases and the J gene end by 5 bases; junction bases not matched to a gene: 10. The CDR3 DNA reads as TGCAGCGTTGGTTTAGGGGGCGCCTCGACTGAAGCTTTCTTT. Translating it yields CSVGLGGASTEAFF. The entire variable domain, with the rest obtained from reference TRBV29-1 and TRBJ1-1, is as follows: SAVISQKPSRDICQRGTSLTIQCQVDSQVTMMFWYRQQPGQSLTLIATANQGSEATYESGFVIDKFPISRPNLTFSTLTVSNMSPEDSSIYLCSVGLGGASTEAFFGQGTRLTVV.

This clonotype was seen ten or more times. This sequence joins TRBV20-1 and TRBJ1-6; D remains ambiguous. CDR3 length equals 15 residues. V was trimmed by 0 bases and J by 7 bases, leaving 13 bases between them. CDR1 and CDR2 (germline): DFQATT, SNEGSKA (reference sequence). In DNA, the CDR3 is TGCAGTGCTAGAGATCCGACGGAAACCAATTCACCCCTCCACTTT. This translates into CSARDPTETNSPLHF.

A few counts support this clonotype. The chain combines TRBV12-3 or TRBV12-4 with TRBJ2-2; 11 bases are a match to TRBD2. CDR3 length: 15 residues. The ends lost 6 bases at V and 1 base at J; junction bases unmatched: 1. The CDR3 region is CASRGTSGNTGELFF. CDR3 nucleotides: TGTGCCAGCAGGGGGACTAGCGGGAACACCGGGGAGCTGTTTTTT.

This chain joins TRBV29-1 and TRBJ2-7; D unclear. This CDR3 region has 12 residues. Trimming removed 4 bases at V and 2 bases at J, with 9 bases between. In germline, CDR1 is SQVTM, CDR2 ANQGSEA. CDR3 bases: TGCAGCGTTGTGCTAACCCCCTACGAGCAGTACTTC. This gives the protein CSVVLTPYEQYF.

This clonotype has at least ten counts. The CDR3 reads CASSQETRNNEQFF. CDR3 nucleotide sequence: TGCGCCAGCAGCCAGGAAACTAGAAACAATGAGCAGTTCTTC. The genes are TRBV4-3 and TRBJ2-1; D is possibly TRBD2 (5 bases). Trimming pared 3 bases from V and 5 bases from J, leaving 11 bases between. The CDR3 runs to 14 residues. Germline CDR1 reads LGHNA; CDR2 reads YSLEER.

This clonotype was observed many times. The chain carries TRBV6-2 or TRBV6-3 and TRBJ2-5; D might be TRBD2 (5 bases). The germline gives CDR1 MNHEY, CDR2 SVGEGT. The CDR3 spans 14 residues. V dropped 2 bases and J dropped 2 bases, with 9 bases sitting between them. The CDR3 here is CASSYLTIQETQYF. The CDR3 DNA sequence: TGTGCCAGCAGTTACCTGACTATTCAAGAGACCCAGTACTTC.

This chain joins TRBV29-1 and TRBJ2-1; 8 positions match TRBD1. The CDR3 contains 12 residues. Germline CDR1 SQVTM, CDR2 ANQGSEA. Trimming at V came to 8 bases and at J to 9 bases, leaving 9 bases not matched to a gene. This CDR3 is CSLSQGAGEQFF. CDR3 nucleotides: TGCAGCCTTTCCCAGGGGGCGGGTGAGCAGTTCTTC.

At least ten counts were recorded for this clonotype. V and J are TRBV29-1 and TRBJ2-3; weak D call: TRBD2 (5 bases). V dropped 6 bases and J dropped 1 base, with 11 bases sitting between them. This CDR3 has 13 residues. Germline V gene sequence: CDR1 SQVTM, CDR2 ANQGSEA. The CDR3 region is CSVTHGGTDTQYF. The CDR3 nucleotides read TGCAGCGTCACCCACGGGGGCACAGATACGCAGTATTTT.